This entry is about one T cell receptor beta chain. Method: immunoSEQ multiplex PCR; TCRdb's copy keeps in-frame clones and lacks some. In the table there are more than 150,000 clones, about 93% of which are singletons. These data originate in a study of control samples from healthy donors and cancer patients. CDR1 and CDR2 from the germline V gene are LNHDA and SQIVND (reference sequence). This CDR3 has 13 amino acids. V lost 5 bases and J lost 0, with 7 bases in between. This chain joins TRBV19 and TRBJ2-5; D gene ambiguous. The receptor was isolated from a woman under 40 in good health. Sequences were obtained from blood. The CDR3 DNA reads TGTGCCAGTAGTGCGGACCACCAAGAGACCCAGTACTTC. Translation: CASSADHQETQYF.